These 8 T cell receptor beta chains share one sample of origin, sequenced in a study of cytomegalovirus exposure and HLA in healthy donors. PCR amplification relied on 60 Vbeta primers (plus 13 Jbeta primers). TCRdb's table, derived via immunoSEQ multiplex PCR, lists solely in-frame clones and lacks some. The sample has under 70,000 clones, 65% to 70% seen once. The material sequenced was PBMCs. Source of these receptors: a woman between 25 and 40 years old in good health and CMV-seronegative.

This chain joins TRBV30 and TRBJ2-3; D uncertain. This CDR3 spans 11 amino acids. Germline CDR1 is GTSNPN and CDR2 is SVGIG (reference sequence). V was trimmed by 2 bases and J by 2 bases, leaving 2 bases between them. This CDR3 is CAWSYTDTQYF. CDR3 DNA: TGTGCCTGGAGTTACACAGATACGCAGTATTTT.

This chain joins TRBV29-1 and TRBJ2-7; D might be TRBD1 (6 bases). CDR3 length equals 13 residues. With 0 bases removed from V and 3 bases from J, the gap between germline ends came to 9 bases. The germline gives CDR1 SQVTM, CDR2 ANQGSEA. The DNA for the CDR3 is TGCAGCGTTGAAGAACAGGGCGGCTACGAGCAGTACTTC. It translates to CSVEEQGGYEQYF.

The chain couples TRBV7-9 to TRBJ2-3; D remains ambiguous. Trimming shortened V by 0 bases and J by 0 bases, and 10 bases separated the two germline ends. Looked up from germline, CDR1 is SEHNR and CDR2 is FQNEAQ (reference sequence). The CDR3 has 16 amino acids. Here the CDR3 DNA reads TGTGCCAGCAGCTTAGCGCTAAGTTACAGCACAGATACGCAGTATTTT. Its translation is CASSLALSYSTDTQYF.

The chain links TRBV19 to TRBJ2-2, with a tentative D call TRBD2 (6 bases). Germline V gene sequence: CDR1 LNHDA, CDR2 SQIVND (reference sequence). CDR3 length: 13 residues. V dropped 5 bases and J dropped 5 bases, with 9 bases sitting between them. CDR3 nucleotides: TGTGCCAGTAGTCTGACTAGAACCGGGGAGCTGTTTTTT. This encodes CASSLTRTGELFF.

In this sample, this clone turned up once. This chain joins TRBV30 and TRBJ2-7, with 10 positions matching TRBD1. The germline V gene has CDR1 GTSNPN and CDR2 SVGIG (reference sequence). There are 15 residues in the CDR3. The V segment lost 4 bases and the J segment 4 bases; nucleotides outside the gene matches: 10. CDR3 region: CAWTPPGTGAYEQYF. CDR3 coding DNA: TGTGCCTGGACTCCCCCCGGGACAGGGGCTTACGAGCAGTACTTC.

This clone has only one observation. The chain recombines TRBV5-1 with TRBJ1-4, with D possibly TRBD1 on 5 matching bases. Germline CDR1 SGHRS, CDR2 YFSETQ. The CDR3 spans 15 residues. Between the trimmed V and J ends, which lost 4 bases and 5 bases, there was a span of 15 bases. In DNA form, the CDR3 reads TGCGCCAGCAGCGGGGCTGGACAATCAAATGAAAAACTGTTTTTT. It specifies CASSGAGQSNEKLFF.

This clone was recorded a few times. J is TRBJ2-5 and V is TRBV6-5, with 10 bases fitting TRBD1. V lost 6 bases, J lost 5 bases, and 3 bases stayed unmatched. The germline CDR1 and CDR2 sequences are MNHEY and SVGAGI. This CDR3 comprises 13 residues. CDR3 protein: CASRTGGEETQYF. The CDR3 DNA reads TGTGCCAGCAGGACAGGGGGCGAGGAGACCCAGTACTTC.

DNA for the CDR3: TGTGCCAGCAGTTACCCCTCACAGGGGTATCAGCCCCAGCATTTT. Translation gives CASSYPSQGYQPQHF. The chain employs TRBV6-5 and TRBJ1-5, with 7 bases identical to TRBD1. The CDR3 spans 15 residues. After removal of 2 bases from V and 5 bases from J, the junction contained 6 bases not matched to a gene. Germline loops: CDR1 MNHEY, CDR2 SVGAGI.